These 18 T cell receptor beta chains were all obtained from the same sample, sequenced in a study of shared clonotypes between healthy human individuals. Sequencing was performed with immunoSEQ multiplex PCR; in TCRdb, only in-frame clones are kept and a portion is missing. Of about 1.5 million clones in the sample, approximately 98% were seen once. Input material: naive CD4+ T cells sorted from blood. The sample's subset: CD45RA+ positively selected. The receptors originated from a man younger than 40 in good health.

CDR3 region: CDAGAVEQFF. CDR3 nucleotides: TGTGACGCGGGGGCGGTTGAGCAGTTCTTC. The chain couples TRBV9 to TRBJ2-1; a weak D match, TRBD2 (7 bases). The CDR3 runs 10 residues. CDR1 and CDR2 from the germline V gene are SGDLS and YYNGEE.

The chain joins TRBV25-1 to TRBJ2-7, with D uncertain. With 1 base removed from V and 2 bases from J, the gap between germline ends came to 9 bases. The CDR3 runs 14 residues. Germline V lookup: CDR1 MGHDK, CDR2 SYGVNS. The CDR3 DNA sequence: TGTGCCAGCAGTGAATGGCCCCGCCCCTACGAGCAGTACTTC. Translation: CASSEWPRPYEQYF.

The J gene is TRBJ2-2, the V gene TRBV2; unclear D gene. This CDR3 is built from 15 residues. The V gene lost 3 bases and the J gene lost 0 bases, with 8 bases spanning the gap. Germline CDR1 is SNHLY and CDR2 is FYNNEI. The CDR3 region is CASSDIASNTGELFF. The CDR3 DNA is TGTGCCAGCAGTGATATCGCATCGAACACCGGGGAGCTGTTTTTT.

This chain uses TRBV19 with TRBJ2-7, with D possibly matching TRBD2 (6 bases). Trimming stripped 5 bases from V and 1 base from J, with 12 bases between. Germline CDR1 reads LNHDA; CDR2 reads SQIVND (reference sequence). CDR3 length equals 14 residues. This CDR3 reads CASSLVADSYEQYF. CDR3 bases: TGTGCCAGTAGTTTGGTAGCGGATTCCTACGAGCAGTACTTC.

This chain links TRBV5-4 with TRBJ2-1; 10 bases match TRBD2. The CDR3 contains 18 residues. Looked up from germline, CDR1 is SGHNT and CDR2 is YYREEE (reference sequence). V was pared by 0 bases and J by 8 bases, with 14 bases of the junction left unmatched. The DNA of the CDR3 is TGTGCCAGCAGCTTGGCCGGGAGTAGCGGGAGGCCCTGGGATGAGCAGTTCTTC. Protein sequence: CASSLAGSSGRPWDEQFF. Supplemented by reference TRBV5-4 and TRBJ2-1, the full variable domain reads ETGVTQSPTHLIKTRGQQVTLRCSSQSGHNTVSWYQQALGQGPQFIFQYYREEENGRGNFPPRFSGLQFPNYSSELNVNALELDDSALYLCASSLAGSSGRPWDEQFFGPGTRLTVL.

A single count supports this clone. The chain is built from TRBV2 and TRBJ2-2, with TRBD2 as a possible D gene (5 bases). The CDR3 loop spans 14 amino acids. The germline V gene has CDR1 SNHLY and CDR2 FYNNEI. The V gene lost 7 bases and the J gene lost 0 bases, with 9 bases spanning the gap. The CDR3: CASILEANTGELFF. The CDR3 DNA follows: TGTGCCAGCATCTTGGAGGCGAACACCGGGGAGCTGTTTTTT.

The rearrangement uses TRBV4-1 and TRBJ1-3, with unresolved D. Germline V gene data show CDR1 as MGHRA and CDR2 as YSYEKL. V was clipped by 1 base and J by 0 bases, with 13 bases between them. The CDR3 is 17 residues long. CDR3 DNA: TGCGCCAGCAGCCAAGTTCTGACCAAAATCTCTGGAAACACCATATATTTT. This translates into CASSQVLTKISGNTIYF.

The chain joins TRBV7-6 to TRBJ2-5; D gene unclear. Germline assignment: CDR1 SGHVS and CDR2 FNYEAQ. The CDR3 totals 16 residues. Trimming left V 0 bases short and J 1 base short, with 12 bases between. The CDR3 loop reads CASSLAPGGTQETQYF. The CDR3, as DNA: TGTGCCAGCAGCTTAGCCCCCGGCGGCACCCAAGAGACCCAGTACTTC. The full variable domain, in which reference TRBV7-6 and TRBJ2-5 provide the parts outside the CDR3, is GAGVSQSPRYKVTKRGQDVALRCDPISGHVSLYWYRQALGQGPEFLTYFNYEAQQDKSGLPNDRFSAERPEGSISTLTIQRTEQRDSAMYRCASSLAPGGTQETQYFGPGTRLLVL.

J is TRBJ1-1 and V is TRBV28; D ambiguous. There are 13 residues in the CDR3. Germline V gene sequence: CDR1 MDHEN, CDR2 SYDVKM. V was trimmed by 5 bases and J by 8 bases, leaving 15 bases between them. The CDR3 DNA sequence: TGTGCCAGCAGTCCAGGACCGTATTCAGAAGCTTTCTTT. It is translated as CASSPGPYSEAFF.

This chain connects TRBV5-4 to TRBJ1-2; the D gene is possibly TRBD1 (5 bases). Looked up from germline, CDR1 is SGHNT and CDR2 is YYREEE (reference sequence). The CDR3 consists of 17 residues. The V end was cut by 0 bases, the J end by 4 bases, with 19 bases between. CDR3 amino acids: CASSLEPVQGRTYGYTF. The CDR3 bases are TGTGCCAGCAGCTTGGAGCCCGTTCAGGGAAGAACCTATGGCTACACCTTC.

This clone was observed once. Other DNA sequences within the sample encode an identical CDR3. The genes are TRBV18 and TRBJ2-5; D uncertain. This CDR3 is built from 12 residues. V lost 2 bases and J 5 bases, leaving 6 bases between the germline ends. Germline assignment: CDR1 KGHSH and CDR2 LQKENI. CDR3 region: CASSPSLETQYF. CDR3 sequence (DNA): TGTGCCAGCTCACCAAGTCTGGAGACCCAGTACTTC.

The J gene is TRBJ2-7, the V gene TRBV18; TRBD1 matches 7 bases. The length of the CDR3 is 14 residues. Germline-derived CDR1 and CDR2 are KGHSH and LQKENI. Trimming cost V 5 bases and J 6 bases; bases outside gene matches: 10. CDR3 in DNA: TGTGCCAGCTCATCCGGACAGGTTATTTCCGAGCAGTACTTC. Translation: CASSSGQVISEQYF.

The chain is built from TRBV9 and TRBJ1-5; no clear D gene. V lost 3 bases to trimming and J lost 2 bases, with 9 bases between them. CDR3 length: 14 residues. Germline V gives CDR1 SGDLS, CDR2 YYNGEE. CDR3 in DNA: TGTGCCAGCAGCGACCGGGGAGGCAATCAGCCCCAGCATTTT. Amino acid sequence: CASSDRGGNQPQHF.

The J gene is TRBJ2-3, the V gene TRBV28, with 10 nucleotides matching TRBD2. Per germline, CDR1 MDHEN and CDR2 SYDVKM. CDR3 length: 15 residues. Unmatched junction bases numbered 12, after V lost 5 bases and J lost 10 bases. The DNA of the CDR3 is TGTGCCAGCAGTCGCCCGGCTAGCGGGAGTGAGGCGCAGTATTTT. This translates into CASSRPASGSEAQYF.

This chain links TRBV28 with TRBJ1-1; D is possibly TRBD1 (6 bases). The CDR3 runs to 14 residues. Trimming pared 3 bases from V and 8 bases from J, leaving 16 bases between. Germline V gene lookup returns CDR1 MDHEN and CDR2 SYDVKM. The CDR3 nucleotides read TGTGCCAGCAGTTTGCCGACAGGCTCCGAGGAAGCTTTCTTT. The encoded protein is CASSLPTGSEEAFF.

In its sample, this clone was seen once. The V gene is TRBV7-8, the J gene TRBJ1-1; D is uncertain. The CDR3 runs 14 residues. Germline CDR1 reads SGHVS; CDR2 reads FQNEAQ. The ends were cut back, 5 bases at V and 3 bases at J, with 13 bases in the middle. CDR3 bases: TGTGCCAGCAGCATAACAAGGAAGGACACTGAAGCTTTCTTT. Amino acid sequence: CASSITRKDTEAFF.

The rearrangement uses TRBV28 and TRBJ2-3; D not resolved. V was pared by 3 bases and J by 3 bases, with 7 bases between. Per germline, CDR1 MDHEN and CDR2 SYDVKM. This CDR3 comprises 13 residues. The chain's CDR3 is CASSFRKTDTQYF. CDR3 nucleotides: TGTGCCAGCAGTTTTCGGAAGACAGATACGCAGTATTTT.

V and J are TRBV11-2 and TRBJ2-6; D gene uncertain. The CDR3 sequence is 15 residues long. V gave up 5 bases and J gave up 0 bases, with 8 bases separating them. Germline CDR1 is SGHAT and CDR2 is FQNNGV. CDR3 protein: CASSPISSGANVLTF. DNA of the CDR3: TGTGCCAGCAGCCCCATTAGCTCTGGGGCCAACGTCCTGACTTTC. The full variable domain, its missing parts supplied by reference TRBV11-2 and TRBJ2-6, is EAGVAQSPRYKIIEKRQSVAFWCNPISGHATLYWYQQILGQGPKLLIQFQNNGVVDDSQLPKDRFSAERLKGVDSTLKIQPAKLEDSAVYLCASSPISSGANVLTFGAGSRLTVL.